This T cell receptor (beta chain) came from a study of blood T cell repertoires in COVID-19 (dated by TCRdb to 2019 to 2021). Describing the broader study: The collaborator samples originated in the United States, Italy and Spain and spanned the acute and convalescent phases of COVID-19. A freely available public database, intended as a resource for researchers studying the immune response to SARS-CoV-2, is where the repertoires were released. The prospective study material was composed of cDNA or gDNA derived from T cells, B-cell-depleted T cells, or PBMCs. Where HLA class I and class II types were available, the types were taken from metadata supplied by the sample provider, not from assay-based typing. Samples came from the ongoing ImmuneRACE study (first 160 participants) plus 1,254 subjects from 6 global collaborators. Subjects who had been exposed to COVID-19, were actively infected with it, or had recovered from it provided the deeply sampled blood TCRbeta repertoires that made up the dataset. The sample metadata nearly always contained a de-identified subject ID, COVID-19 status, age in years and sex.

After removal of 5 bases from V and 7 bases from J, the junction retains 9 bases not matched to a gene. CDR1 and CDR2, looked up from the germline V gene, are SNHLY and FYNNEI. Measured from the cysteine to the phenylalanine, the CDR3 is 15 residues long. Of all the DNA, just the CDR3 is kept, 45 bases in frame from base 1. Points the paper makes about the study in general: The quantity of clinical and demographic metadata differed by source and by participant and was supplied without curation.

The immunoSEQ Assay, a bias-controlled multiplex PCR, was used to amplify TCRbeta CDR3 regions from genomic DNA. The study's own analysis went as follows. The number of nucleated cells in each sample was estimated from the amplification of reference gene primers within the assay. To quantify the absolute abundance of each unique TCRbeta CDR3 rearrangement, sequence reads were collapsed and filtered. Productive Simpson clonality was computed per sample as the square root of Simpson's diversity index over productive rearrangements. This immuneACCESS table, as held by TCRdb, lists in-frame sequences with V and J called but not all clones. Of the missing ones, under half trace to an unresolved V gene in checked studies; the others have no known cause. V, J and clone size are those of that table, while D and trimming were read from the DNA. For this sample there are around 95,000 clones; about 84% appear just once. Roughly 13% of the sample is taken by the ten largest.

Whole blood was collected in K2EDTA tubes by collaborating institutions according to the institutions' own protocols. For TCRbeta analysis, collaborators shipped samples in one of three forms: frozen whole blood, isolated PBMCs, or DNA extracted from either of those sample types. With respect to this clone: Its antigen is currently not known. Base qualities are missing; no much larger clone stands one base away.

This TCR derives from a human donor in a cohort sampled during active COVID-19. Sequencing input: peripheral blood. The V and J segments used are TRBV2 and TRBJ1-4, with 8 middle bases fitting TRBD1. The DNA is TGTGCCAGCAGTACGACAGGGGTTAAGAGTGAAAAACTGTTTTTT. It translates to CASSTTGVKSEKLFF.